Given below is one T cell receptor beta chain in context. Its antigen is unidentified. This sample is part of a study of radiotherapy plus CTLA-4 blockade in lung cancer. TCRdb keeps only in-frame clones here, not all; method: immunoSEQ multiplex PCR. In the table there are approximately 94,000 clones, around 84% of which are singletons. It was focal radiation plus CTLA-4 blockade with ipilimumab that patients with chemo-refractory metastatic non-small-cell lung cancer received. V shed 6 bases and J 6 bases; nucleotides not matched to a gene: 17. CDR3 size: 17 residues. Per germline, CDR1 MNHEY and CDR2 SMNVEV (reference sequence). Study-level findings and limits: Early blood T cell clone dynamics, with interferon-beta, were reported to best predict response.

This receptor was obtained from a human donor with non-small cell lung cancer that progressed on radiotherapy plus ipilimumab. The V call is TRBV27, the J call TRBJ1-2; 9 nucleotides match TRBD1. Sequencing used peripheral blood, obtained from a patient treated with radiotherapy plus ipilimumab. CDR3 DNA: TGTGCCAGCAGCACCATACCGGGGACAGGGAAGAAAGATGGCTACACCTTC. It codes for CASSTIPGTGKKDGYTF.